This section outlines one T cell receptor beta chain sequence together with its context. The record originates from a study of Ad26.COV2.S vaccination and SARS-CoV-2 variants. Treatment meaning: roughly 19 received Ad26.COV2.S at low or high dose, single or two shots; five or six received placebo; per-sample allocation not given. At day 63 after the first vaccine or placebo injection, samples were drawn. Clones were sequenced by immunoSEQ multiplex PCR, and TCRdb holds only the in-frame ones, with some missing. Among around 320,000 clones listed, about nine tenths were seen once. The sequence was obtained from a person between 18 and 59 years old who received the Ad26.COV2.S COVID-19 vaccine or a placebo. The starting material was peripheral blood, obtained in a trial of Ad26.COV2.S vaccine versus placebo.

The CDR3 loop is CAITKNRDQETQYF. The CDR3 DNA follows: TGTGCCATCACCAAGAACCGGGACCAAGAGACCCAGTACTTC. The V call is TRBV10-3, the J call TRBJ2-5; D remains unclear. Germline loops: CDR1 ENHRY, CDR2 SYGVKD. V shed 7 bases and J shed 0 bases, with 12 bases lying between them. The CDR3 consists of 14 residues.